A selection of T cell receptor beta chains follows, all from one sample in a study of vaccination and CD4 T cells after COVID-19. TCRdb re-derived calls from the PCR reads in MiXCR, one entry per CDR3 protein. The table has some 9,100 distinct CDR3 sequences, over 65% seen once. For these TCRs, the target antigens are not known. Sequenced sample: CD4+ T cells from blood, cultured in vitro. Receptors were obtained from a human donor who had recovered from COVID-19. Both conserved end residues are part of each CDR3. A D gene is named only where the DNA matches it firmly. Rows may omit the clone size; those that give it use once, few, many or a size class.

TRBV12-3/TRBV12-4	.	.	TRBJ1-2	TGTGCCAGCAGTTTCGGGGGAGGGAATGGCTACACCTTC	CASSFGGGNGYTF
TRBV7-7	TRBD2	.	TRBJ2-2	TGTGCCAGCAGACCGGGACTAGCGGGGGGTAACACCGGGGAGCTGTTTTTT	CASRPGLAGGNTGELFF
TRBV20-1	TRBD1	.	TRBJ2-7	TGCAGTGCTAGACAGACAGGGACGCCATCCTACTTC	CSARQTGTPSYF
TRBV4-1	.	.	TRBJ2-3	TGCGCCAGCAGCCACAAGGCACTCTCGTCGGCAGATACGCAGTATTTT	CASSHKALSSADTQYF
TRBV7-9	.	.	TRBJ1-5	TGTGCCAGCAGCTTAGAGGGGTATAGCAATCAGCCCCAGCATTTT	CASSLEGYSNQPQHF
TRBV5-6	.	once	TRBJ2-2	TGTGCCAGCAGCTTGGGTCAATTCGGCGGGGAGCTGTTTTTT	CASSLGQFGGELFF
TRBV2	TRBD1	.	TRBJ1-2	TGTGCCAGCAGTGATGATGGGGGACAGGAATTGACTCGAGGCTACACCTTC	CASSDDGGQELTRGYTF
TRBV2	TRBD1	.	TRBJ1-2	TGTGCCAGCAGTTTATACGCCCTTACAGGGGACTATGGCTACACCTTC	CASSLYALTGDYGYTF
TRBV7-2	.	.	TRBJ1-5	TGTGCCAGCAGCCCAAACAGGGCGGGTCAGCCCCAGCATTTT	CASSPNRAGQPQHF
TRBV25-1	.	.	TRBJ1-6	TGTGCCAGCAGTGACTGGGGAGGTGGGGGGTCTCACTTT	CASSDWGGGGSHF
TRBV2	.	.	TRBJ1-2	TGTGCCAGCAGTGTCCCACAGGAGTACTATGGCTACACCTTC	CASSVPQEYYGYTF
TRBV20-1	.	few	TRBJ2-5	TGCAGTGCTGGCGACCGAAGGGGCCAAGAGACCCAGTACTTC	CSAGDRRGQETQYF
TRBV27	.	.	TRBJ1-2	TGTGCCAGCAGTTCGGCCGGGGTTGGCTACACCTTC	CASSSAGVGYTF
TRBV5-1	TRBD1	few	TRBJ1-2	TGCGCCAGCAGCTTGGGGTCGTTGGCAGGGGGCTATGGCTACACCTTC	CASSLGSLAGGYGYTF
TRBV6-1	.	.	TRBJ1-5	TGTGCCAGCAGGGGGGACCCTTTCTATCAGCCCCAGCATTTT	CASRGDPFYQPQHF
TRBV20-1	TRBD1	few	TRBJ1-2	TGCAGTGCTAGTATCAGGGGGCATAAAGGCTACACCTTC	CSASIRGHKGYTF
TRBV18	TRBD1	.	TRBJ2-4	TGTGCCAGCTCACCATATCAGGGGGCGCAAGGGTACATTCAGTACTTC	CASSPYQGAQGYIQYF
TRBV7-8	.	few	TRBJ1-5	TGTGCCAGCAGCCTATCGGGCCTCAATCAGCCCCAGCATTTT	CASSLSGLNQPQHF
TRBV7-9	.	.	TRBJ1-2	TGTGCCAGCAGCTTACCTACCAGGGCCACCTATGGCTACACCTTC	CASSLPTRATYGYTF
TRBV6-2/TRBV6-3	.	.	TRBJ1-6	TGTGCCAGCAGTTACCAGGCAGGGGTGGATAATTCACCCCTCCACTTT	CASSYQAGVDNSPLHF
TRBV10-3	TRBD1	large	TRBJ1-1	TGTGCCATCAGTGGAGACAGGGGGACCCCTGAAGCTTTCTTT	CAISGDRGTPEAFF
TRBV27	.	once	TRBJ1-2	TGTGCCAGCAGTTTCGCCTCAGGGGCGCGGGACTACACCTTC	CASSFASGARDYTF
TRBV7-3	.	.	TRBJ1-1	TGTGCCAGCAGCGAGAGGGGTCACACTGAAGCTTTCTTT	CASSERGHTEAFF
TRBV11-2	TRBD1	few	TRBJ2-7	TGTGCCAGCAGCAGCGACAGGACAGGCGAGCAGTACTTC	CASSSDRTGEQYF